Sequencing of this T cell receptor beta chain was carried out in a study of cytomegalovirus exposure and HLA in healthy donors. V dropped 7 bases and J dropped 6 bases, with 12 bases sitting between them. The CDR3 length is 12 residues. Germline CDR1 is MNHEY and CDR2 is SVGAGI. Primers included in the PCR were 60 Vbeta and 13 Jbeta primers. Only in-frame clones appear in the TCRdb table, and some are missing; sequencing was by immunoSEQ multiplex PCR. The sample lists about 170,000 clones, 80% occurring once. This TCR was recovered from a man under 40 in good health and CMV-seropositive. The chain uses TRBV6-5 and TRBJ1-2, with D possibly matching TRBD1 (5 bases). Sequenced input: PBMCs. In DNA, the CDR3 is TGTGCCAGCACCAAAGGGGTGGATGGCTACACCTTC. It translates to CASTKGVDGYTF.